The rows below give T cell receptor beta chains drawn from one sample of a study of T cell responses to AZD1222 COVID-19 vaccine. TCRdb keeps only in-frame clones here, not all; method: immunoSEQ multiplex PCR. The data hold approximately 140,000 clones, with under 95% observed a single time. The sequenced sample was peripheral blood, obtained on day 0 of AZD1222 vaccination. These TCRs come from an adult in good health. CDR3s include the opening cysteine and the closing phenylalanine or tryptophan. Fields, in order: V gene, D gene, J gene, clone size, CDR3 length, CDR3 DNA, CDR3 protein. D genes are given only for firm matches. Expanded clones get a size class; other rows say once, few or many, or leave the size out.

>TRBV29-1|TRBD2|TRBJ2-7|few|14
TGCAGCGTGGAGAGTCGAGCGGGAGGGTACGAGCAGTACTTC
CSVESRAGGYEQYF
>TRBV10-3|NA|TRBJ1-3|NA|15
TGTGCCATCATCTCGGACCTCTACTCTGGAAACACCATATATTTT
CAIISDLYSGNTIYF
>TRBV5-6|TRBD2|TRBJ2-3|NA|17
TGTGCCAGCAGCTCCGTGGGACTAGCGGGAGCCACAGATACGCAGTATTTT
CASSSVGLAGATDTQYF
>TRBV7-8|TRBD2|TRBJ2-1|NA|16
TGTGCCAGCAGCTCCCTTCTAGCGGAATCATACAATGAGCAGTTCTTC
CASSSLLAESYNEQFF
>TRBV30|TRBD2|TRBJ2-7|NA|15
TGTGCCTGGAGTCCGGGACTAGCGTTCACCTACGAGCAGTACTTC
CAWSPGLAFTYEQYF
>TRBV9|TRBD2|TRBJ2-2|NA|16
TGTGCCAGCAGCGTAGGTAGCGGGAGAGTGACCGGGGAGCTGTTTTTT
CASSVGSGRVTGELFF
>TRBV4-1|NA|TRBJ1-1|NA|13
TGCGCCAGCAGCCAAGATCCCCGGGTTGAAGCTTTCTTT
CASSQDPRVEAFF
>TRBV10-3|NA|TRBJ1-1|NA|15
TGTGCCATCAGTGAGGACGCCGGGAGCCGGGGTGAAGCTTTCTTT
CAISEDAGSRGEAFF
>TRBV9|TRBD1|TRBJ1-5|NA|15
TGTGCCAGCAGCGCCGACAGGGGCGGGAATCAGCCCCAGCATTTT
CASSADRGGNQPQHF
>TRBV11-2|NA|TRBJ1-2|NA|16
TGTGCCAGCAGCTCCCTTAGGGCAGGGCTCAACTATGGCTACACCTTC
CASSSLRAGLNYGYTF
>TRBV4-1|NA|TRBJ2-1|NA|16
TGCGCCAGCAGCCAAGTACGACTCCTCGTATACAATGAGCAGTTCTTC
CASSQVRLLVYNEQFF
>TRBV27|NA|TRBJ1-6|NA|12
TGTGCCAGCAGTTCCGGATACTCACCCCTCCACTTT
CASSSGYSPLHF
>TRBV5-1|NA|TRBJ1-2|NA|15
TGCGCCAGCAGCTCTGCTCTGCTTTCTAACTATGGCTACACCTTC
CASSSALLSNYGYTF
>TRBV5-8|NA|TRBJ2-1|NA|12
TGTGCCAGCAATGGGGGGTACAATGAGCAGTTCTTC
CASNGGYNEQFF
>TRBV5-1|NA|TRBJ1-1|NA|13
TGCGCCAGCCAGACAGCCTTCGCGACTGAAGCTTTCTTT
CASQTAFATEAFF
>TRBV24-1|NA|TRBJ1-5|NA|13
TGTGCCACCAGTGATATACGAAGGTTTCCCCAGCATTTT
CATSDIRRFPQHF
>TRBV7-3|TRBD2|TRBJ2-5|once|13
TGTGCCAGCAGCAACCTAGCGGGAGAGACCCAGTACTTC
CASSNLAGETQYF
>TRBV7-9|NA|TRBJ1-1|NA|14
TGTGCCAGCACCAAGGAGGAGGGGAACACTGAAGCTTTCTTT
CASTKEEGNTEAFF
>TRBV29-1|NA|TRBJ1-2|once|14
TGCAGCGTTGAAGACCCAGGGAGGGTCTATGGCTACACCTTC
CSVEDPGRVYGYTF
>TRBV29-1|NA|TRBJ2-2|NA|14
TGCAGCGCCGAGAACAGGGCGAACACCGGGGAGCTGTTTTTT
CSAENRANTGELFF
>TRBV6-1|NA|TRBJ1-2|NA|13
TGTGCCAGCAGTTCGGTAGCTAACTATGGCTACACCTTC
CASSSVANYGYTF
>TRBV7-8|NA|TRBJ2-1|NA|16
TGTGCCAGCAGCTTAGCTGGCGAGTACTCCTACAATGAGCAGTTCTTC
CASSLAGEYSYNEQFF
>TRBV6-2/TRBV6-3|NA|TRBJ1-2|NA|14
TGTGCCAGCAGTTACTCGGGCGGCCTCATCGGCTACACCTTC
CASSYSGGLIGYTF
>TRBV25-1|NA|TRBJ1-1|NA|12
TGTGCCAGCAGTGAATTAGGGTCTGAAGCTTTCTTT
CASSELGSEAFF
>TRBV2|NA|TRBJ1-6|once|14
TGTGCCAGAGGCCTACAGGGCCGGAATTCACCCCTCCACTTT
CARGLQGRNSPLHF
>TRBV2|NA|TRBJ1-1|NA|14
TGTGCCAGCAGGCGGACAGTCGGCGGGAGTGAAGCTTTCTTT
CASRRTVGGSEAFF
>TRBV23-1|NA|TRBJ1-4|NA|11
TGCGCCAGCAGTCATCGTGAAAAACTGTTTTTT
CASSHREKLFF
>TRBV18|TRBD1|TRBJ2-7|NA|15
TGTGCCAGCTCACCCTCCCGTCAGGGGGCCCACGAGCAGTACTTC
CASSPSRQGAHEQYF
>TRBV29-1|TRBD2|TRBJ2-7|NA|13
TGCAGCGTACATAGCGGGAGGGACTACGAGCAGTACTTC
CSVHSGRDYEQYF
>TRBV30|NA|TRBJ2-6|NA|15
TGTGCCTGGAGCAACCAGGTCTCTGGGGCCAACGTCCTGACTTTC
CAWSNQVSGANVLTF
>TRBV13|TRBD2|TRBJ2-7|few|12
TGTGCCAGCAGCTTAGGGGGTAGCGGGAGGGCCTTC
CASSLGGSGRAF
>TRBV11-2|NA|TRBJ1-1|NA|13
TGTGCCAGCAACGAGAGGCATAACACTGAAGCTTTCTTT
CASNERHNTEAFF
>TRBV6-6|NA|TRBJ1-5|NA|12
TGTGCCAGCAGTTTTACGTCTCAGCCCCAGCATTTT
CASSFTSQPQHF
>TRBV30|NA|TRBJ2-7|NA|13
TGTGCCTGGAGGGCGGGACGGCTCTACGAGCAGTACTTC
CAWRAGRLYEQYF
>TRBV2|TRBD1|TRBJ2-7|NA|14
TGTGCCAGCAGTGAATCGGGACAGGATTACGAGCAGTACTTC
CASSESGQDYEQYF
>TRBV6-8|NA|TRBJ2-1|NA|16
TGTGCCAGCAGTCACCGACTAGGGACGAGTTACAATGAGCAGTTCTTC
CASSHRLGTSYNEQFF
>TRBV6-6|NA|TRBJ1-3|NA|17
TGTGCCAGCAGTCCTCGGGCCTTTAGAAACTCTGGAAACACCATATATTTT
CASSPRAFRNSGNTIYF
>TRBV28|NA|TRBJ1-6|NA|15
TGTGCCAGCAGTTTTCCGTCAACCTATAATTCACCCCTCCACTTT
CASSFPSTYNSPLHF
>TRBV27|NA|TRBJ1-1|NA|14
TGTGCCAGCAGTTTAGGAGGGCTGAACACTGAAGCTTTCTTT
CASSLGGLNTEAFF